This TCR beta chain stems from a study of T-cell reconstitution after alpha-beta-depleted transplantation in children. This clonotype was seen many times. A library of TCRbeta sequences, prepared with unique molecular identifiers, was generated. TCRdb ran MiXCR on the PCR reads and lists one entry per CDR3 protein. The sample has about 610,000 distinct CDR3 sequences, 10% to 13% seen once. This TCR was recovered from a human donor who donated a stem cell graft to a child with acute myeloid leukemia. Sequenced material: PBMCs from the stem cell graft donor, taken from the stem cell graft.

CDR3 residues: CASSRDTSSGNTIYF. Here the CDR3 DNA reads TGTGCCAGCAGCCGGGACACAAGCTCTGGAAACACCATATATTTT. V usage is TRBV7-2 and J usage is TRBJ1-3; weak D call: TRBD1 (6 bases). CDR3 length: 15 residues. V lost 5 bases and J 0 bases, leaving 11 bases between the germline ends. Germline CDR1 SGHTA, CDR2 FQGNSA.